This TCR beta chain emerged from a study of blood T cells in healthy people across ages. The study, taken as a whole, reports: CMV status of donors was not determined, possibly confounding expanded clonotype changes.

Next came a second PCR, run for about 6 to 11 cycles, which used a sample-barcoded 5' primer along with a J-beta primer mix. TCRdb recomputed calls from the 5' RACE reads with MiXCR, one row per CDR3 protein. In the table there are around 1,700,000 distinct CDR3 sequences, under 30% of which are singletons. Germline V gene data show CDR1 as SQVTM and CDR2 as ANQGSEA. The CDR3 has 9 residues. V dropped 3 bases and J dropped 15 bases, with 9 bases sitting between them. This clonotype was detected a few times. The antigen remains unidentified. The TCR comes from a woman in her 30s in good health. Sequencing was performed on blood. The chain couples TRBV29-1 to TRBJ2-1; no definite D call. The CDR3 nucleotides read TGCAGCGTTGACGATTATTGGTTCTTC. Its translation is CSVDDYWFF.